Following are 10 T cell receptor beta chains from one sample sequenced in a study of blood T cell repertoires in COVID-19. Sequenced by immunoSEQ multiplex PCR; TCRdb stores in-frame clones only, minus some. This sample has hundreds of thousands of clones, with over 70% found just once. Input material: peripheral blood. These receptors came from an older woman with COVID-19, enrolled during active disease.

V is TRBV5-6 and J is TRBJ2-7, with TRBD1 matching over 8 bases. This CDR3 comprises 14 residues. After removal of 3 bases from V and 1 base from J, the junction contained 3 bases not matched to a gene. Germline assignment: CDR1 SGHDT and CDR2 YYEEEE. This CDR3 reads CASSWTGTSYEQYF. CDR3 nucleotide sequence: TGTGCCAGCAGCTGGACAGGGACTTCCTACGAGCAGTACTTC.

The chain joins TRBV5-1 to TRBJ1-2; D unclear. CDR1 is SGHRS, CDR2 YFSETQ, per germline. The CDR3 has 13 amino acids. Deletions cut 2 bases from V and 2 bases from J, with 7 bases between. The CDR3 loop is CASSLATNYGYTF. The CDR3 DNA is TGCGCCAGCAGCTTAGCCACCAACTATGGCTACACCTTC.

This chain uses TRBV7-9 with TRBJ2-2; D may be TRBD1 (5 bases). The V end was cut by 4 bases, the J end by 2 bases, with 8 bases between. This CDR3 has 14 residues. Per germline, CDR1 SEHNR and CDR2 FQNEAQ (reference sequence). This chain's CDR3 is CASSWGSNTGELFF. The DNA for the CDR3 is TGTGCCAGCAGCTGGGGCAGTAACACCGGGGAGCTGTTTTTT.

The chain joins TRBV11-2 to TRBJ2-5; TRBD1 matches at 10 bases. Germline V lookup: CDR1 SGHAT, CDR2 FQNNGV. V lost 3 bases, J lost 3 bases, and 4 bases stayed unmatched. This CDR3 comprises 15 residues. CDR3 loop: CASSLAGTGEETQYF. CDR3 DNA: TGTGCCAGCAGCTTGGCCGGGACAGGGGAAGAGACCCAGTACTTC.

This sequence joins TRBV29-1 and TRBJ1-3; D gene ambiguous. Germline lookup yields CDR1 SQVTM and CDR2 ANQGSEA. The germline V and J ends were trimmed by 2 bases and 0 bases, with 11 bases remaining between them. This CDR3 is 15 amino acids long. CDR3 nucleotides: TGCAGCGTTGAAAGAGACAACCACTCTGGAAACACCATATATTTT. Protein: CSVERDNHSGNTIYF.

This chain joins TRBV5-4 and TRBJ2-7; 15 bases match TRBD2. The CDR3 runs 18 residues. The ends lost 4 bases at V and 6 bases at J; junction bases unmatched: 14. Germline-derived CDR1 and CDR2 are SGHNT and YYREEE (reference sequence). The CDR3 DNA follows: TGTGCCAGCAGCAACGGACTAGCGGGAGGGCCCCGATCCCGCGAGCAGTACTTC. Its translation: CASSNGLAGGPRSREQYF.

J is TRBJ2-7 and V is TRBV11-2, with 7 bases that match TRBD1. This CDR3 contains 16 residues. Germline-derived CDR1 and CDR2 are SGHAT and FQNNGV. After removal of 5 bases from V and 4 bases from J, the junction contained 14 bases not matched to a gene. The DNA of the CDR3 is TGTGCCAGCAGCCTTAGGGGCCGGGACAGTTTTTACGAGCAGTACTTC. It yields the protein CASSLRGRDSFYEQYF.

This chain uses TRBV28 with TRBJ1-5; 10 nucleotides line up with TRBD1. V shed 5 bases and J 6 bases; nucleotides not matched to a gene: 13. Germline assignment: CDR1 MDHEN and CDR2 SYDVKM. CDR3 length: 17 residues. The CDR3 here is CASSPGTGVVFGQPQHF. In nucleotides, the CDR3 is TGTGCCAGCAGTCCCGGGACAGGGGTAGTTTTTGGTCAGCCCCAGCATTTT.

The chain recombines TRBV10-3 with TRBJ1-2; TRBD1 aligns across 9 bases. This CDR3 region has 15 residues. Germline CDR1 ENHRY, CDR2 SYGVKD. V lost 2 bases and J lost 4; bases outside the gene matches: 5. This CDR3 reads CAISEGTGFGYGYTF. CDR3 in DNA: TGTGCCATCAGTGAGGGGACAGGGTTCGGCTATGGCTACACCTTC.

The V and J genes are TRBV25-1 and TRBJ2-5; possibly TRBD1 for D (6 bases). The CDR3 is made up of 12 amino acids. V lost 9 bases, J lost 5 bases, and 13 bases lay in between. Per the germline V gene, CDR1 is MGHDK and CDR2 is SYGVNS. CDR3 in DNA: TGTGCCAGTAACAGGGATACTGAGACCCAGTACTTC. Amino acids: CASNRDTETQYF.